The clone carrying this T cell receptor (beta chain) was recorded many times. Assembly of TCR beta libraries relied on iRepertoire HTBI primers together with Arm-PCR of CDR3 regions. TCRdb recomputed calls from the multiplex PCR reads with MiXCR, one row per CDR3 protein. Of hundreds of thousands of distinct CDR3 sequences in the sample, about 15% were seen once. These data belong to a study of regulatory T cells in long-lasting Graves disease. CDR1 and CDR2 (germline): MDHEN, SYDVKM. This CDR3 is 16 amino acids long. V was clipped by 6 bases and J by 3 bases; unmatched bases: 11. Time point: newly diagnosed GD, antithyroid drugs for less than 3 months. With RNA extracted from PBMCs as input, the TCR library was made. This sample also appeared in a second study, on T cells in Graves' hyperthyroidism and ophthalmopathy.

Material: peripheral blood mononuclear cells (PBMCs), obtained at new diagnosis, from a patient treated with antithyroid drugs. The chain carries TRBV28 and TRBJ2-7, with TRBD2 matching 10 bases. This clonotype was sampled from a man aged 18 to 29 with Graves disease. The DNA for the CDR3 is TGTGCCAGCAGGGTACAAGAATCTAGCGGGAGCTACGAGCAGTACTTC. Translated, it gives CASRVQESSGSYEQYF.